This TCR beta chain appears in the sequencing data of a study of T cell responses to AZD1222 COVID-19 vaccine. This CDR3 contains 17 residues. V was trimmed by 4 bases and J by 9 bases, leaving 25 bases between them. Per germline, CDR1 SGHDN and CDR2 FVKESK. Method: immunoSEQ multiplex PCR; TCRdb's copy keeps in-frame clones and lacks some. The sample gives about 140,000 clones, 92% of which show up once; around 5.1% is in the top ten. Note on this clone: Its target is unknown.

Findings and caveats of the study: At study baseline, merely roughly 6 AZD1222 recipients were seropositive. As reported, nearly half of all spike-specific TCRs target variant regions that are unmutated.

Specimen: peripheral blood, collected on day 0 of AZD1222 vaccination. The J gene is TRBJ2-1, the V gene TRBV14; D is ambiguous. The sequence was obtained from an adult in good health. The CDR3 sequence is CASSPSSSSMRFSEQFF. The CDR3 coding sequence is TGTGCCAGCAGCCCCTCTTCCTCATCGATGAGGTTTTCTGAGCAGTTCTTC.